This T cell receptor beta chain emerged from a study of cytomegalovirus exposure and HLA in healthy donors. Despite likely unrecorded immune exposures, the donors were nominally healthy at the time of sampling. PCR employed 60 Vbeta and 13 Jbeta primers. Some clones are missing from TCRdb's copy, which holds only in-frame ones; the method was immunoSEQ multiplex PCR. The data show about 130,000 clones, about 63% seen once. Study results and caveats: The authors considered a cluster of highly shared sequence variants likely to be a sequencing artifact. Roughly uniform depth of sequencing across donors was assumed in presence/absence analyses. Altogether, 164 TCR beta chains were recorded as cytomegalovirus-associated.

This clone was seen a handful of times. The antigen remains undetermined. With V trimmed by 2 bases and J by 7 bases, 5 bases remained unmatched. Germline-derived CDR1 and CDR2 are MNHEY and SVGAGI. The CDR3 is made up of 15 amino acids. The receptor comes from a man aged 25 to 40 in good health and CMV-seropositive. The chain recombines TRBV6-5 with TRBJ2-1, with 10 positions matching TRBD1. The specimen was PBMCs. CDR3 amino acids: CASSYPTGGRNEQFF. CDR3 DNA sequence: TGTGCCAGCAGTTACCCGACAGGGGGCAGGAATGAGCAGTTCTTC.